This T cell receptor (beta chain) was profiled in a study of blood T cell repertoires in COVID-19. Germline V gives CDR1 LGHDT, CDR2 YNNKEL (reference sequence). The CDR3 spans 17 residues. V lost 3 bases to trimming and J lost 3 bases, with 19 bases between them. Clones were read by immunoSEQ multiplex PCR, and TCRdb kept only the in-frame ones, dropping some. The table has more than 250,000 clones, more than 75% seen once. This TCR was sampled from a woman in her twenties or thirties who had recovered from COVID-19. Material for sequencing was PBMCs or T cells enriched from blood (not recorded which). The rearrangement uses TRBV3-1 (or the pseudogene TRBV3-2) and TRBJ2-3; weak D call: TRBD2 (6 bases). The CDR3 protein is CASSHHYSGGATDTQYF. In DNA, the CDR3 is TGTGCCAGCAGCCACCACTATTCCGGGGGTGCTACAGATACGCAGTATTTT.